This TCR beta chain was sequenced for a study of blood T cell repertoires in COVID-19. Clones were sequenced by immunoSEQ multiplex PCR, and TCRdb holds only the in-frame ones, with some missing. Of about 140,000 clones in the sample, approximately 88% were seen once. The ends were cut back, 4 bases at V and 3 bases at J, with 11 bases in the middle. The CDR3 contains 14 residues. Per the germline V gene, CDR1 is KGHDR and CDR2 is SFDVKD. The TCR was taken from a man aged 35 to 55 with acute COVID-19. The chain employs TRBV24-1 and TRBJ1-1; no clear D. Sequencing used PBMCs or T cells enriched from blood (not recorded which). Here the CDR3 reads CATSEGDEYTEAFF. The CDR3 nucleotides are TGTGCCACCAGTGAGGGAGATGAATACACTGAAGCTTTCTTT.